The 17 T cell receptor beta chains presented below share a single source sample, sequenced in a study of T cells in tuberculosis. The data were produced by immunoSEQ multiplex PCR, yet TCRdb's version contains in-frame clones alone and is incomplete. The data contain tens of thousands of clones, approximately 91% of them singletons. Thawed, overnight-rested PBMC were stained with GMM-loaded CD1B tetramer, viability dye and anti-CD3, then sorted. CD1B tetramers were loaded with Rhodococcus equi-derived C32 glucose monomycolate. What was sequenced was CD1b-GMM tetramer-negative cells sorted from PBMCs. The receptors come from an adult woman with latent tuberculosis.

The table lists this clone with a count of one. This chain links TRBV19 with TRBJ2-3; 10 nucleotides line up with TRBD1. Looked up from germline, CDR1 is LNHDA and CDR2 is SQIVND (reference sequence). The length of the CDR3 is 14 residues. J gave up 6 bases and V 1 base, and 1 base lay outside the gene matches. The CDR3 here is CASSIGQGADTQYF. The CDR3 DNA reads as TGTGCCAGTAGTATAGGACAGGGGGCGGATACGCAGTATTTT.

The CDR3 here is CASSVTTGDPPWPRGLFF. The CDR3 bases are TGTGCCAGCAGCGTTACGACAGGGGACCCACCTTGGCCCCGGGGGCTGTTTTTT. The genes are TRBV9 and TRBJ2-2, with 8 bases matching TRBD1. The CDR3 is 18 residues long. Trimming took 2 bases from V and 13 from J; bases not matched to a gene: 22. Germline V lookup: CDR1 SGDLS, CDR2 YYNGEE.

The V and J genes are TRBV2 and TRBJ2-5; possibly TRBD1 for D (6 bases). Trimming shortened V by 6 bases and J by 11 bases, and 19 bases separated the two germline ends. Germline V gene lookup returns CDR1 SNHLY and CDR2 FYNNEI. The CDR3 length is 13 residues. CDR3 sequence: CASRRDKGFGQYF. The DNA of the CDR3 is TGTGCCAGCAGGAGGGACAAGGGTTTCGGGCAGTACTTC. The entire variable domain, with the rest obtained from reference TRBV2 and TRBJ2-5, is as follows: EPEVTQTPSHQVTQMGQEVILRCVPISNHLYFYWYRQILGQKVEFLVSFYNNEISEKSEIFDDQFSVERPDGSNFTLKIRSTKLEDSAMYFCASRRDKGFGQYFGPGTRLLVL.

V gene TRBV2 combines with J gene TRBJ1-1; possibly TRBD1 for D (5 bases). V lost 4 bases and J lost 0, with 12 bases in between. There are 15 residues in the CDR3. Germline assignment: CDR1 SNHLY and CDR2 FYNNEI. In DNA, the CDR3 is TGTGCCAGCAGTGTAACAGGAAAAATGAACACTGAAGCTTTCTTT. Translated, it gives CASSVTGKMNTEAFF.

This clone was observed a few times. The chain links TRBV7-9 to TRBJ1-1, with a weak D call TRBD1 (6 bases). V was pared by 5 bases and J by 4 bases, with 11 bases between. CDR1 is SEHNR, CDR2 FQNEAQ, per germline (reference sequence). This CDR3 spans 13 amino acids. The CDR3 nucleotides are TGTGCCAGCAGCCCAACAGGGAGCACTGAAGCTTTCTTT. Amino acid sequence: CASSPTGSTEAFF.

The V gene is TRBV27, the J gene TRBJ1-5; TRBD1 aligns across 8 bases. The trim removed 5 bases at V and 2 bases at J, leaving 5 bases unmatched. CDR3 size: 15 residues. Germline V gene lookup returns CDR1 MNHEY and CDR2 SMNVEV (reference sequence). The CDR3 loop is CASSKTGAGNQPQHF. The CDR3 nucleotides are TGTGCCAGCAGTAAGACAGGGGCGGGCAATCAGCCCCAGCATTTT.

V is TRBV27 and J is TRBJ2-6; 7 bases are shared with TRBD1. CDR1 and CDR2 (germline): MNHEY, SMNVEV (reference sequence). V was clipped by 8 bases and J by 2 bases; unmatched bases: 6. The CDR3 is 15 amino acids. Here the CDR3 DNA reads TGTGCCAGCGGATCCCAGGGGGCTGGGGCCAACGTCCTGACTTTC. Its protein product is CASGSQGAGANVLTF. Supplemented by reference TRBV27 and TRBJ2-6, the full variable domain reads EAQVTQNPRYLITVTGKKLTVTCSQNMNHEYMSWYRQDPGLGLRQIYYSMNVEVTDKGDVPEGYKVSRKEKRNFPLILESPSPNQTSLYFCASGSQGAGANVLTFGAGSRLTVL.

The rearrangement joins TRBV4-1 to TRBJ1-2, with TRBD1 identical over 9 bases. Germline lookup yields CDR1 MGHRA and CDR2 YSYEKL. J was trimmed by 6 bases and V by 3 bases; bases with no gene match: 8. This CDR3 contains 15 residues. CDR3 residues: CASSQANGQGNGYTF. In nucleotides, the CDR3 is TGCGCCAGCAGCCAGGCAAACGGACAGGGGAATGGCTACACCTTC.

The rearrangement joins TRBV11-1 to TRBJ1-1; no clear D. The CDR3 is 14 amino acids. Germline assignment: CDR1 SGHAT and CDR2 FQDESV (reference sequence). Trimming stripped 1 base from V and 0 bases from J, with 6 bases between. The CDR3: CASSLDQVNTEAFF. The CDR3 nucleotides read TGTGCCAGCAGCTTAGATCAGGTGAACACTGAAGCTTTCTTT. Using reference TRBV11-1 and TRBJ1-1 for the parts outside the CDR3, the full variable domain is EAEVAQSPRYKITEKSQAVAFWCDPISGHATLYWYRQILGQGPELLVQFQDESVVDDSQLPKDRFSAERLKGVDSTLKIQPAELGDSAMYLCASSLDQVNTEAFFGQGTRLTVV.

This chain uses TRBV7-2 with TRBJ2-4; 8 bases line up with TRBD1. The CDR3 is made up of 16 amino acids. V was clipped by 1 base and J by 2 bases; unmatched bases: 4. Per the germline V gene, CDR1 is SGHTA and CDR2 is FQGNSA. The CDR3, as DNA: TGTGCCAGCAGCTTAGTGCCAGGGGGCTCCAAAAACATTCAGTACTTC. Protein sequence: CASSLVPGGSKNIQYF.

The chain is built from TRBV30 and TRBJ1-6; 7 bases are shared with TRBD1. The CDR3 length is 14 residues. Trimming removed 3 bases from V and 7 bases from J; junction bases left unmatched: 6. Germline V gene data show CDR1 as GTSNPN and CDR2 as SVGIG (reference sequence). The CDR3 protein is CAWREQGTNSPLHF. The CDR3 DNA reads as TGTGCCTGGAGGGAACAGGGGACGAATTCACCCCTCCACTTT.

The chain employs TRBV5-8 and TRBJ1-2; 9 bases agree with TRBD1. Trimming took 3 bases from V and 5 from J; bases not matched to a gene: 14. Germline CDR1 reads SGHTS; CDR2 reads YDEGEE. The CDR3 has 17 residues. The CDR3 region has the DNA TGTGCCAGCAGCTCCCTGGAGGGTACACAGGGGGCATATGGCTACACCTTC. This codes for CASSSLEGTQGAYGYTF.

A few counts support this clone. The chain recombines TRBV6-1 with TRBJ1-1, with 7 bases fitting TRBD1. V lost 2 bases to trimming and J lost 5 bases; unmatched junction nucleotides: 8. The CDR3 runs to 15 residues. The germline gives CDR1 MNHNS, CDR2 SASEGT. For the CDR3, the DNA is TGTGCCAGCAGTGAATTCAAAGGGGGCCCAACTGAAGCTTTCTTT. Translated, it gives CASSEFKGGPTEAFF.

J is TRBJ2-3 and V is TRBV29-1; 11 positions agree with TRBD1. After removal of 7 bases from V and 3 bases from J, the junction contained 3 bases not matched to a gene. There are 13 residues in the CDR3. Germline loops: CDR1 SQVTM, CDR2 ANQGSEA. The CDR3 is CSEGQGGTDTQYF. CDR3 bases: TGCAGCGAGGGACAGGGGGGGACAGATACGCAGTATTTT.

The V call is TRBV9, the J call TRBJ1-2; TRBD1 agrees at 7 bases. The CDR3 runs to 14 residues. With V trimmed by 2 bases and J by 2 bases, 3 bases remained unmatched. Germline V gives CDR1 SGDLS, CDR2 YYNGEE. In DNA, the CDR3 is TGTGCCAGCAGCGTGGAACAGGGGAACTATGGCTACACCTTC. Amino acids: CASSVEQGNYGYTF.

This chain connects TRBV5-1 to TRBJ1-1; TRBD1 might be the D (5 bases). CDR3 size: 15 residues. Trimming took 2 bases from V and 1 from J, leaving 12 bases between them. CDR1 and CDR2 from the germline V gene are SGHRS and YFSETQ. CDR3 amino acids: CASSLGWGENTEAFF. CDR3 DNA sequence: TGCGCCAGCAGCTTAGGGTGGGGGGAGAACACTGAAGCTTTCTTT.

The chain has TRBV7-8 and TRBJ2-3; possible D gene TRBD1, 6 bases. Germline-derived CDR1 and CDR2 are SGHVS and FQNEAQ. This CDR3 region has 17 residues. V lost 0 bases and J 5 bases, leaving 18 bases between the germline ends. The CDR3 loop is CASSLAHRAPLGDTQYF. In DNA form, the CDR3 reads TGTGCCAGCAGCTTAGCGCACAGGGCACCGCTGGGAGATACGCAGTATTTT.